The clone carrying this T cell receptor beta chain was seen only a few times. Antigen specificity is unknown. CDR1 and CDR2 from the germline V gene are ENHRY and SYGVKD. Trimming removed 4 bases from V and 5 bases from J; junction bases left unmatched: 9. CDR3 size: 16 residues. Authors' data handling: ImmunoSEQ yielded junction-only sequences lacking quality scores, so filtering differed. Data came from immunoSEQ multiplex PCR; TCRdb stores just in-frame clones and leaves some out. That table gives V, J and clone size, and the DNA gave D and trimming. The sample records about a million clones, approximately 75% being singletons. The data were obtained in a study of shared clonotypes between healthy human individuals. Notes on the study in general: All-four-donor shared clonotypes had higher generation probabilities than non-shared clonotypes did. Sampling involved blood alone; tissue repertoires likely differ.

The origin of this receptor is a man aged 18 to 29 in good health. Some clones in this sample may be carry-over from other donors' samples. Material for sequencing was memory CD4+ T cells from PBMCs. Subset here: CD45RA-negative fraction. The chain has TRBV10-3 and TRBJ1-1; 11 nucleotides line up with TRBD1. Here the CDR3 reads CAISAGGTGGRTEAFF. The CDR3 DNA sequence: TGTGCCATCAGTGCCGGGGGGACAGGGGGTAGAACTGAAGCTTTCTTT.